This T cell receptor (beta chain) was documented in a study of shared clonotypes between healthy human individuals. This table comes from immunoSEQ multiplex PCR, and its TCRdb copy is limited to in-frame clones, with some not included. Here the sample spans 600,000 or so clones, 90% to 95% being singletons. The CDR3 loop spans 14 amino acids. V gave up 3 bases and J gave up 6 bases, with 16 bases separating them. CDR1 SGDLS and CDR2 YYNGEE come from the germline V gene. It was CD45RO-negative cells, positively selected for CCR7, that made up naive CD8 cells, with terminally differentiated effector memory CD45RA+ cells excluded. Study-level points and caveats: Sharing across four donors was highest in naive CD4 (around 5%) and lowest in memory CD8 (roughly 0.4%).

Comments on this clone: The antigen remains unidentified.

This clonotype was sampled from a woman in her twenties or thirties in good health. Input material: naive CD8+ T cells sorted from blood. The rearrangement links TRBV9 to TRBJ2-7; perhaps TRBD2 as D (6 bases). The CDR3 loop is CASSAHRDWSEQYF. In nucleotides, the CDR3 is TGTGCCAGCAGCGCGCACCGGGACTGGAGCGAGCAGTACTTC.